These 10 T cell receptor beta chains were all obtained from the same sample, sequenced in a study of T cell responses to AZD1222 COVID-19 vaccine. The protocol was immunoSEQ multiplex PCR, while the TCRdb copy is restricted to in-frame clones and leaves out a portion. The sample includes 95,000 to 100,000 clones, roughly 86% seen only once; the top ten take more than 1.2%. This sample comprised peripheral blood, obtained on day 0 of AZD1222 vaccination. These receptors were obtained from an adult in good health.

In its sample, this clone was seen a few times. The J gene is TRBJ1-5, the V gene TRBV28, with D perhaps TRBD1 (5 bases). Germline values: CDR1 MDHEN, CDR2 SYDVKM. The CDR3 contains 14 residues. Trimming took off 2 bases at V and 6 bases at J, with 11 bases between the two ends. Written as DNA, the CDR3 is TGTGCCAGCAGTTTAGCAGGGAGGATTCAGCCCCAGCATTTT. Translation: CASSLAGRIQPQHF.

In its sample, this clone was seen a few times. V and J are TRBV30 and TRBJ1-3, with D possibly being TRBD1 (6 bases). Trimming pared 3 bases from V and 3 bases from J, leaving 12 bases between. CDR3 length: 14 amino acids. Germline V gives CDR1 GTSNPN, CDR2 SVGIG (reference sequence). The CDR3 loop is CAWRGTGFGNTIYF. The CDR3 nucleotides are TGTGCCTGGAGGGGAACAGGGTTTGGAAACACCATATATTTT.

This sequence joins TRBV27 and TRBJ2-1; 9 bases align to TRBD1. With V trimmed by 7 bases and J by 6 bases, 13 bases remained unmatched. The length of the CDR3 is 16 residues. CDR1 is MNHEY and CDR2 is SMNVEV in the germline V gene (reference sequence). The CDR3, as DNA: TGTGCCAGCACCCAAGGGTGGGGACAGGGAAGCAATGAGCAGTTCTTC. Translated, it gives CASTQGWGQGSNEQFF.

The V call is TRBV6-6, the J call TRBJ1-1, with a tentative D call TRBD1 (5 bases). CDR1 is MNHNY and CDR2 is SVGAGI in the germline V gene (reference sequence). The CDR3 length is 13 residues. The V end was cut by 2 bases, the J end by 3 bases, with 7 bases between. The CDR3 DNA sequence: TGTGCCAGCAGTTACGAAGGGGACACTGAAGCTTTCTTT. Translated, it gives CASSYEGDTEAFF.

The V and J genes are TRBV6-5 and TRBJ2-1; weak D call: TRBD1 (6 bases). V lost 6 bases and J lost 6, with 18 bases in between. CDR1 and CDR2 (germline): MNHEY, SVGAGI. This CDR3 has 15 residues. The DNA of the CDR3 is TGTGCCAGCAGCCGGGACACCTTGAGAGGCAATGAGCAGTTCTTC. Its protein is CASSRDTLRGNEQFF.

The CDR3 DNA follows: TGTGCCAGCAGCCGCGGGACAGTACAAGAGACCCAGTACTTC. Translating gives CASSRGTVQETQYF. The chain links TRBV28 to TRBJ2-5, with D perhaps TRBD1 (7 bases). The CDR3 consists of 14 residues. With 6 bases removed from V and 2 bases from J, the gap between germline ends came to 13 bases. Germline V lookup: CDR1 MDHEN, CDR2 SYDVKM.

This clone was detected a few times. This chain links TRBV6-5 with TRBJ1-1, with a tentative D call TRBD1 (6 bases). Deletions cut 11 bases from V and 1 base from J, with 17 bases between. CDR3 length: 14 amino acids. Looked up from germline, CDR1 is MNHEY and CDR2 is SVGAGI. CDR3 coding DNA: TGTGCCGCCGAAGGGGGGGTAGGGAACACTGAAGCTTTCTTT. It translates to CAAEGGVGNTEAFF.

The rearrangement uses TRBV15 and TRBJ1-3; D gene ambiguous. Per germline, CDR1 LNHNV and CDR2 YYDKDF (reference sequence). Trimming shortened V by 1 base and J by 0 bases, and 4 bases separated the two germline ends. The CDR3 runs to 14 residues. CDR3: CATSRGDSGNTIYF. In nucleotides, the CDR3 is TGTGCCACCAGCAGAGGAGACTCTGGAAACACCATATATTTT.

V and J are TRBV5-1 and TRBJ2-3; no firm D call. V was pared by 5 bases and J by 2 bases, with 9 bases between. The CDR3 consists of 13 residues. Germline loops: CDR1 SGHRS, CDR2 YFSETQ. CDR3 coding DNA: TGCGCCAGCAGTAACACTATCACAGATACGCAGTATTTT. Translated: CASSNTITDTQYF.

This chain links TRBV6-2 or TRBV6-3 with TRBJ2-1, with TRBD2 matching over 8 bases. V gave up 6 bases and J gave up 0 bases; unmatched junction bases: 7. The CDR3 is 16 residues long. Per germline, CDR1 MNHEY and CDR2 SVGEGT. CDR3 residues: CASRPLSGSSYNEQFF. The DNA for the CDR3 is TGTGCCAGCAGACCTCTAAGCGGGAGCTCCTACAATGAGCAGTTCTTC.